The text below deals with one TCR beta chain. This sample was taken from a study of blood T cell repertoires in COVID-19. For the study at large: Whether acute or convalescent, the COVID-19 samples came from the United States, Italy and Spain. Sample material is recorded as cDNA or gDNA derived from T cells, B-cell-depleted T cells, or PBMCs.

Germline V lookup: CDR1 SGHNT, CDR2 YYREEE (reference sequence). J lost 8 bases, V lost 4 bases, and 16 bases had no gene match. The CDR3 covers 17 residues. In the original processing: How many nucleated cells were present was estimated from reference gene primer amplification. Method: immunoSEQ multiplex PCR; TCRdb's copy keeps in-frame clones and lacks some. That table furnishes V, J and clone size, whereas the DNA furnished D and trimming. In the table there are roughly 68,000 clones, 75% to 85% of which are singletons. The chain employs TRBV5-4 and TRBJ2-1; 9 nucleotides agree with TRBD1. Sequencing was carried out using peripheral blood. The clonotype comes from a man aged 50-59 years with acute or convalescent COVID-19. CDR3 residues: CASSPAAGTGQSDEQFF. The CDR3 DNA reads TGTGCCAGCAGCCCGGCCGCCGGGACAGGGCAGTCGGATGAGCAGTTCTTC. Combining the CDR3 with reference TRBV5-4 and TRBJ2-1 gives the whole variable domain ETGVTQSPTHLIKTRGQQVTLRCSSQSGHNTVSWYQQALGQGPQFIFQYYREEENGRGNFPPRFSGLQFPNYSSELNVNALELDDSALYLCASSPAAGTGQSDEQFFGPGTRLTVL.